Detailed here is one T cell receptor beta chain. The data derive from a study of T cell changes during pregnancy in multiple sclerosis. Assay: immunoSEQ multiplex PCR; the TCRdb copy retains only in-frame clones and omits some. The sample holds roughly 100,000 clones; 90% to 95% are singletons and the top ten take around 1.8%. V lost 7 bases and J lost 5; bases outside the gene matches: 11. This CDR3 spans 15 amino acids. CDR1 is MNHEY, CDR2 SMNVEV, per germline (reference sequence). This sample comprised peripheral blood, obtained after pregnancy. This chain connects TRBV27 to TRBJ1-2, with 9 bases that match TRBD1. This receptor was taken from a female donor in good health, enrolled as a control in a pregnancy study. In nucleotides, the CDR3 is TGTGCCAGCACTCGGGGCACAGGGGGCGGATATGGCTACACCTTC. It is translated as CASTRGTGGGYGYTF.